Shown below are 6 T cell receptor beta chains from a single sample sequenced in a study of graft-versus-host responses after intestinal transplantation. TCRdb keeps only in-frame clones here, not all; method: immunoSEQ multiplex PCR. The top ten hold around 4% of the sample, which has approximately 75,000 clones, 90% seen once. For these receptors, no antigen is known. The specimen comprised unstimulated CD8+ T cells sorted from spleen or lymph node cells, sampled before transplant. Receptors originate from a human donor who was the organ donor for an intestinal transplant.

V is TRBV5-4 and J is TRBJ2-1; D is possibly TRBD2 (5 bases). The V gene's germline CDR1 is SGHNT and CDR2 YYREEE (reference sequence). V shed 0 bases and J shed 7 bases, with 17 bases lying between them. CDR3 length: 16 residues. Here the CDR3 DNA reads TGTGCCAGCAGCTTGGGCGGGCCCCCCCGGGGAAATGAGCAGTTCTTC. This gives the protein CASSLGGPPRGNEQFF.

The chain combines TRBV12-5 with TRBJ1-2, with 7 bases fitting TRBD1. The length of the CDR3 is 13 residues. The V and J ends lost 6 bases and 2 bases, in that order; junction bases with no gene match: 3. Germline assignment: CDR1 LGHNT and CDR2 FRNRAP. The CDR3 region is CASGPDRNYGYTF. The CDR3 coding sequence is TGTGCTAGTGGGCCGGACAGGAACTATGGCTACACCTTC.

This clone was detected only a few times. The chain is built from TRBV27 and TRBJ2-5; D remains unclear. The CDR3 is 13 amino acids. The V gene's germline CDR1 is MNHEY and CDR2 SMNVEV (reference sequence). V lost 8 bases to trimming and J lost 0 bases, with 10 bases between them. The CDR3 region is CASWSENQETQYF. CDR3 coding DNA: TGTGCCAGCTGGTCGGAGAACCAAGAGACCCAGTACTTC.

This sequence joins TRBV5-6 and TRBJ1-2; perhaps TRBD1 as D (6 bases). The CDR3 contains 15 residues. In germline, CDR1 is SGHDT, CDR2 YYEEEE. Between the trimmed V and J ends, which lost 4 bases and 2 bases, there was a span of 15 bases. The CDR3 protein is CASSPAPTGNYGYTF. In nucleotides, the CDR3 is TGTGCCAGCAGCCCAGCGCCGACAGGAAACTATGGCTACACCTTC.

The rearrangement links TRBV13 to TRBJ1-2, with 10 positions matching TRBD1. The CDR3 extends over 15 amino acids. Germline assignment: CDR1 PRHDT and CDR2 FYEKMQ (reference sequence). V shed 5 bases and J 8 bases; nucleotides not matched to a gene: 11. The CDR3 DNA reads TGTGCCAGCAGCCGCCGGGACAGGGGATTTTGGGGCTACACCTTC. Amino acids: CASSRRDRGFWGYTF.

This clone was recorded once. The chain joins TRBV7-9 to TRBJ2-2; 7 bases align to TRBD2. V lost 4 bases, J lost 7 bases, and 12 bases stayed unmatched. The germline V gene encodes CDR1 SEHNR and CDR2 FQNEAQ (reference sequence). This CDR3 region has 16 residues. The CDR3 DNA reads TGTGCCAGCAGCTCCCCCCTGGGGGGGGGTGGCGGGGAGCTGTTTTTT. It codes for CASSSPLGGGGGELFF.